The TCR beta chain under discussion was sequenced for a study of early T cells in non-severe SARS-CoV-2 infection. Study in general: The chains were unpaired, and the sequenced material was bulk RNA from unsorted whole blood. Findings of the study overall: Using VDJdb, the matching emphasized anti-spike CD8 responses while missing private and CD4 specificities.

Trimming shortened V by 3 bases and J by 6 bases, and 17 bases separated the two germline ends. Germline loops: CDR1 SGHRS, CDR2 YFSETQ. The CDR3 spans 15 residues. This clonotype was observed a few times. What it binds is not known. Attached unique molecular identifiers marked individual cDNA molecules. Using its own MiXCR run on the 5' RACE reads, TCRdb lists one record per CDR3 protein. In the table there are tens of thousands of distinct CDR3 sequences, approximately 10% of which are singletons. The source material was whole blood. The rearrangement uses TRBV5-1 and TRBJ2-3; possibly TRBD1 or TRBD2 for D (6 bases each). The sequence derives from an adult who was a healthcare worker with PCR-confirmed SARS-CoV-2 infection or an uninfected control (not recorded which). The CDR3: CASSSRGTSGDTQYF. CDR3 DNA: TGCGCCAGCAGCTCGAGGGGGACTTCAGGGGATACGCAGTATTTT.